This TCR beta chain comes out of a study of blood T cell repertoires in COVID-19. At the level of the study: The origin of the acute and convalescent COVID-19 samples was the United States, Italy and Spain. Nucleic acid was either cDNA or gDNA, and it came from T cells, B-cell-depleted T cells, or PBMCs.

Per the study methods: It was from reference gene primer amplification that nucleated cell counts were estimated. The repertoire was sequenced with immunoSEQ multiplex PCR; TCRdb's copy has only in-frame clones and lacks some. V and J calls and clone size are as listed in that table; D and trimming were resolved from the DNA. The data contain a few hundred thousand clones, 84% of them singletons. The CDR3 has 15 amino acids. Trimming took 0 bases from V and 2 from J, leaving 11 bases between them. Germline V gene data show CDR1 as MNHEY and CDR2 as SVGEGT. Seattle patient enrollment occurred during active infection, with longitudinal follow-up thereafter.

The TCR was taken from a person aged 70 to 85 with COVID-19, enrolled during active disease. Sequenced material: peripheral blood. The chain is built from TRBV6-2 or TRBV6-3 and TRBJ2-7; D call uncertain. CDR3 loop: CASSYSVLRTYEQYF. The CDR3 DNA reads TGTGCCAGCAGTTACTCCGTCCTGAGAACCTACGAGCAGTACTTC.